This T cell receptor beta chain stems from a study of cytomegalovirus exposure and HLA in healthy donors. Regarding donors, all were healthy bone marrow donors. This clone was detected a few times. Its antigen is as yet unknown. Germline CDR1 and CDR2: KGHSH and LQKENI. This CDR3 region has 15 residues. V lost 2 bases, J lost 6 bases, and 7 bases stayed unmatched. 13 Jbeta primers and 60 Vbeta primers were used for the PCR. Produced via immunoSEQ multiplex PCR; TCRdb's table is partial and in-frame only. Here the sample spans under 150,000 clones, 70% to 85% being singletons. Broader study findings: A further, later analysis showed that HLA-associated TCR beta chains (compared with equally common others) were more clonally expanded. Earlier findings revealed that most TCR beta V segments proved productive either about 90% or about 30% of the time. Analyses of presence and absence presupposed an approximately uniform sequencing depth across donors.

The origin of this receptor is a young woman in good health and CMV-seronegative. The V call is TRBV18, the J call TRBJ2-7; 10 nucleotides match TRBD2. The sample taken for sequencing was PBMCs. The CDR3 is CASSPGLAGASEQYF. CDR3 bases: TGTGCCAGCTCACCAGGGCTAGCGGGAGCGTCCGAGCAGTACTTC.